The text below deals with one T cell receptor (beta chain). Many counts were recorded for this clonotype. It has no known antigen specificity. No clone much larger than this one lies a single base away; base qualities are absent. From a lookup of the germline V gene, CDR1 and CDR2 are SNHLY and FYNNEI. The CDR3 covers 15 residues, taking in both the cysteine and the phenylalanine. Only the CDR3 part of the read is kept: 45 bases, read in frame from the first base. Trimming accounts for 3 bases at V and 3 bases at J, while the number of junction bases matched to no gene is 6. Graves' hyperthyroidism was defined as stable when no progression to ophthalmopathy occurred over 18 months of follow-up. Hyperthyroidism patients were aged 18 to 65 years and newly diagnosed, with disease duration of less than 2 months. Exclusion was applied to patients with uncontrolled infections, other autoimmune diseases, pregnancy or lactation. Clinical symptoms, serum thyroxine and TRAb, thyroid ultrasound, and orbital computed tomography formed the basis for the diagnoses. PBMCs were separated from roughly 10 ml of fresh peripheral blood using Ficoll-Paque density gradient centrifugation. Trizol reagent was used to extract total RNA, and RNA quality was then checked on an Agilent 2100 Bioanalyzer.

This sample was taken from a study of T cells in Graves' hyperthyroidism and ophthalmopathy (dated by TCRdb to between 2018 and 2020). About the full investigation: Peripheral blood samples were taken at the time of initial diagnosis, prior to any treatment. To identify distinguishing TCR V-J signatures, a discovery cohort of about 100 patients was used, comprising fewer than 45 with Graves' ophthalmopathy and around 57 with stable Graves' hyperthyroidism. Whether ophthalmopathy could be predicted prospectively was tested in an independent validation cohort made up of about 18 hyperthyroidism patients plus 17 patients who later progressed to ophthalmopathy. For training and testing, the 100 or so patients in the discovery cohort were randomly divided in a 7:3 ratio. In more than five Graves' hyperthyroidism patients, the study also compared T-cell repertoires from thyroid tissue with T-cell repertoires from blood. Following sampling, methimazole starting at 30 mg daily was given to hyperthyroidism patients, and high-dose intravenous methylprednisolone was given to ophthalmopathy patients. The paper describes TCR Vbeta CDR3 sequencing of around 130 peripheral blood samples, made up of some 40 ophthalmopathy patients, over 70 hyperthyroidism patients and roughly 17 progressor patients.

Results and caveats for the whole study, not just this receptor: Blood samples also contained most of the expanded thyroid clonotypes (frequency above 0.001), which suggests that blood repertoires may reflect thyroid immune responses. A 13 V-J signature model separated ophthalmopathy from stable hyperthyroidism, with approximately 87% sensitivity and about 81% specificity in cross-validation and 80%/75% in testing. Sample size was not statistically predetermined, and blinding of investigators to group allocation was not performed. In validation, the model predicted progression to ophthalmopathy with about 71% sensitivity and approximately 78% specificity, a median of roughly seven months before onset.

Amplification of TCR beta CDR3 regions was carried out from RNA transcripts. A first-round RT-PCR of the TCR CDR3 used the HTBI primer set with the Qiagen OneStep RT-PCR kit. The libraries were constructed in a second round of multiplex PCR and then size-selected and purified. Sequencing of the libraries was done on an Illumina HiSeq2000 using paired-end 100 bp reads. Under the source paper's analysis protocol: SOAPnuke was used to process the raw data, removing reads that contained adapters or uncalled bases, had a mean Phred below 15, or lacked an exact match to the constant primer or identifier. High-quality paired reads were merged with COPE v1.2.5, and unique nucleotide sequences were defined as clonotypes. MiTCR v1.1 was used to align the clonotypes against IMGT TRBV, TRBD and TRBJ reference segments. Analysis was restricted to V-J combinations with a frequency above 0.0001, which covered roughly 99% of repertoires. The TCS score was defined as F50 (clonal expansion) divided by E x V (chaos), with BLOSUM62-based TCRdist calculated between CDR3 peptides within each V-J. Welch's t-statistics and random forest reduced around 510 V-J features to 10 to 15, which were used in a naive Bayes classifier (R e1071). The similarity between thyroid and blood repertoires was quantified using the Morisita-Horn index. In TCRdb, the public reads were trimmed at Q25 with fastp and aligned with MiXCR, with productive beta chains retained. Rows with one shared CDR3 protein collapse into an entry with the most common genes and DNA. The V and J calls come from TCRdb's annotation, not from the publication. This sample holds 750,000 to 950,000 distinct CDR3 sequences; about 38% were observed only once. 7.5% to 9.5% of the sample is held by the ten biggest clonotypes.

The rearrangement joined TRBV2 to TRBJ2-7, with 9 central nucleotides matching TRBD1. Sequenced input: blood. The TCR comes from a man aged 18 to 30 with Graves' hyperthyroidism. The sequenced DNA: TGTGCCAGCAGTGAGACAGGACAGGGGTTCTACGAGCAGTACTTC. This gives the protein CASSETGQGFYEQYF.